The entry that follows covers one T cell receptor beta chain sequence. Only in-frame clones appear in the TCRdb table, and some are missing; sequencing was by immunoSEQ multiplex PCR. Among a few hundred thousand clones listed, approximately 86% were seen once. This sample was included in a study of blood T cell repertoires in COVID-19. Study-level information: The United States, Italy and Spain supplied acute and convalescent COVID-19 samples.

Living in roughly 23 US areas, the participants were between roughly 18 and 89 years of age. CDR3 size: 15 residues. Germline V gene lookup returns CDR1 GTSNPN and CDR2 SVGIG (reference sequence). Trimming pared 2 bases from V and 3 bases from J, leaving 13 bases between. This chain joins TRBV30 and TRBJ1-4, with a tentative D call TRBD1 (6 bases). This sequence was found in a woman aged 55-75 years who had recovered from COVID-19. The sample taken for sequencing was PBMCs or T cells enriched from blood (not recorded which). DNA for the CDR3: TGTGCCTGGAGTTACCGGGACAACTCTAATGAAAAACTGTTTTTT. Translated, it gives CAWSYRDNSNEKLFF.